The 17 T cell receptor beta chains presented below share a single source sample, sequenced in a study of graft-versus-host responses after intestinal transplantation. The antigens of these receptors remain unknown. TCRdb's table, derived via immunoSEQ multiplex PCR, lists solely in-frame clones and lacks some. The table records about 92,000 clones, roughly four fifths of them present only once. Sequences were derived from unstimulated CD8+ T cells sorted from spleen or lymph node cells, sampled before intestinal transplant. These receptors were obtained from a human donor who received an intestinal transplant.

The rearrangement joins TRBV4-2 to TRBJ2-7; 8 bases are shared with TRBD1. Looked up from germline, CDR1 is LGHNA and CDR2 is YNFKEQ. Trimming took 4 bases from V and 0 from J; bases not matched to a gene: 23. There are 21 residues in the CDR3. The CDR3 nucleotides are TGTGCCAGCAGCCCCCTAGCTAACCTTCCGTGGGGGACAGGTGACTCCTACGAGCAGTACTTC. It codes for CASSPLANLPWGTGDSYEQYF.

V gene TRBV6-6 combines with J gene TRBJ1-6, with D maybe TRBD1 (6 bases). From germline, CDR1 is MNHNY and CDR2 SVGAGI (reference sequence). This CDR3 comprises 14 residues. Trimming stripped 5 bases from V and 9 bases from J, with 14 bases between. CDR3 loop: CASSRTAVISPLHF. Here the CDR3 DNA reads TGTGCCAGCAGTCGGACAGCAGTTATTTCACCCCTCCACTTT.

This clone showed up just once. The V gene is TRBV6-5, the J gene TRBJ2-7; 7 nucleotides align to TRBD1. CDR1 is MNHEY, CDR2 SVGAGI, per germline. The CDR3 loop spans 15 amino acids. V dropped 5 bases and J dropped 6; count of bases not matched to a gene: 13. The DNA of the CDR3 is TGTGCCAGCAGTCCCCGGGTACGGACAGGCCTCGAGCAGTACTTC. Its translation is CASSPRVRTGLEQYF.

The chain is built from TRBV6-5 and TRBJ2-4; the match to TRBD1 covers 10 bases. V was clipped by 5 bases and J by 9 bases; unmatched bases: 4. Germline values: CDR1 MNHEY, CDR2 SVGAGI. This CDR3 has 13 residues. CDR3 sequence (DNA): TGTGCCAGCAGTGACAGGGGGCTCTCCATTCAGTACTTC. This sequence encodes CASSDRGLSIQYF.

The J gene is TRBJ2-1, the V gene TRBV11-2, with D unresolved. V was clipped by 7 bases and J by 4 bases, with 17 bases between them. The CDR3 consists of 15 residues. From germline, CDR1 is SGHAT and CDR2 FQNNGV. This CDR3 reads CASTWGGVGYNEQFF. The DNA for the CDR3 is TGTGCCAGCACGTGGGGTGGGGTCGGATACAATGAGCAGTTCTTC.

This clone was seen more than once but under ten times. The chain links TRBV5-4 to TRBJ2-7; no clear D. With 0 bases removed from V and 0 bases from J, the gap between germline ends came to 7 bases. The CDR3 has 14 amino acids. Germline CDR1 is SGHNT and CDR2 is YYREEE (reference sequence). CDR3 bases: TGTGCCAGCAGCTTGGAATCTGCCTCCTACGAGCAGTACTTC. Its translation is CASSLESASYEQYF. Full variable domain (outside the CDR3, taken from reference TRBV5-4 and TRBJ2-7): ETGVTQSPTHLIKTRGQQVTLRCSSQSGHNTVSWYQQALGQGPQFIFQYYREEENGRGNFPPRFSGLQFPNYSSELNVNALELDDSALYLCASSLESASYEQYFGPGTRLTVT.

The CDR3 protein is CASSAGTGYYGYTF. Here the CDR3 DNA reads TGTGCCAGCAGTGCCGGGACAGGGTACTATGGCTACACCTTC. This rearrangement joins TRBV9 to TRBJ1-2; 9 bases align to TRBD1. From germline, CDR1 is SGDLS and CDR2 YYNGEE. This CDR3 is built from 14 residues. V shed 5 bases, J shed 3 bases, and the junction held 5 bases outside the gene matches. Using reference TRBV9 and TRBJ1-2 for the parts outside the CDR3, the full variable domain is DSGVTQTPKHLITATGQRVTLRCSPRSGDLSVYWYQQSLDQGLQFLIQYYNGEERAKGNILERFSAQQFPDLHSELNLSSLELGDSALYFCASSAGTGYYGYTFGSGTRLTVV.

The chain is built from TRBV2 and TRBJ2-7; D remains unclear. V lost 5 bases and J lost 0, with 8 bases in between. CDR1 is SNHLY, CDR2 FYNNEI, per germline. This CDR3 has 13 residues. In DNA form, the CDR3 reads TGTGCCAGCAGTTGGACGGTCTCCTACGAGCAGTACTTC. The encoded protein is CASSWTVSYEQYF.

The chain links TRBV2 to TRBJ1-6; unclear D gene. Germline values: CDR1 SNHLY, CDR2 FYNNEI. This CDR3 is built from 14 residues. Trimming shortened V by 4 bases and J by 9 bases, and 13 bases separated the two germline ends. CDR3 DNA: TGTGCCAGCAGTGGTAGCAGGCTCCTTTCACCCCTCCACTTT. Translation gives CASSGSRLLSPLHF.

The chain combines TRBV29-1 with TRBJ1-2; a possible D gene is TRBD1 (5 bases). The CDR3 totals 13 residues. V lost 6 bases, J lost 7 bases, and 18 bases lay in between. Germline V gene lookup returns CDR1 SQVTM and CDR2 ANQGSEA. CDR3 residues: CSVAGGSEFGYTF. The CDR3 DNA is TGCAGCGTGGCGGGGGGGTCGGAATTTGGCTACACCTTC.

This chain joins TRBV4-1 and TRBJ2-7; 10 nucleotides match TRBD1. V lost 0 bases and J lost 4; bases outside the gene matches: 6. The CDR3 extends over 16 amino acids. CDR1 and CDR2 from the germline V gene are MGHRA and YSYEKL. CDR3 sequence: CASSQEAGQGLYEQYF. The CDR3 DNA is TGCGCCAGCAGCCAAGAAGCGGGACAGGGGTTATACGAGCAGTACTTC.

The V and J genes are TRBV6-5 and TRBJ2-2; D ambiguous. The V end lost 0 bases, the J end lost 3 bases, and 11 bases lay between the germline ends. Looked up from germline, CDR1 is MNHEY and CDR2 is SVGAGI. This CDR3 is built from 16 residues. In nucleotides, the CDR3 is TGTGCCAGCAGTTACTCGATTCCCAGTTACACCGGGGAGCTGTTTTTT. It encodes CASSYSIPSYTGELFF.

This chain connects TRBV29-1 to TRBJ1-2; D possibly corresponds to TRBD1 (6 bases). Trimming cost V 3 bases and J 4 bases, with 6 bases left between them. Looked up from germline, CDR1 is SQVTM and CDR2 is ANQGSEA. This CDR3 has 11 amino acids. The CDR3 sequence: CSVDRGYGYTF. CDR3 in DNA: TGCAGCGTTGACAGGGGCTATGGCTACACCTTC.

The J gene is TRBJ1-1, the V gene TRBV4-1; 7 nucleotides line up with TRBD1. Unmatched junction bases numbered 3, after V lost 0 bases and J lost 5 bases. In germline, CDR1 is MGHRA, CDR2 YSYEKL. CDR3 length equals 14 residues. In DNA form, the CDR3 reads TGCGCCAGCAGCCAAGAGACAGGGCGGACTGAAGCTTTCTTT. It translates to CASSQETGRTEAFF.

The chain links TRBV5-4 to TRBJ1-2; the D gene is possibly TRBD1 (6 bases). V was pared by 1 base and J by 4 bases, with 8 bases between. Germline V gene lookup returns CDR1 SGHNT and CDR2 YYREEE (reference sequence). This CDR3 is 13 amino acids long. CDR3 sequence reads: CASSLYRVYGYTF. As DNA, the CDR3 is TGTGCCAGCAGCTTGTACAGGGTCTATGGCTACACCTTC.

The chain has TRBV5-5 and TRBJ1-1, with D uncertain. This CDR3 region has 13 residues. Trimming took off 0 bases at V and 9 bases at J, with 12 bases between the two ends. Germline V gene data show CDR1 as SGHKS and CDR2 as YYEKEE (reference sequence). CDR3 DNA sequence: TGTGCCAGCAGCTTGGCCGGCCGGTTACAAGCTTTCTTT. Residues: CASSLAGRLQAFF.

The chain joins TRBV7-3 to TRBJ1-1, with 12 nucleotides matching TRBD1. V was pared by 5 bases and J by 4 bases, with 2 bases of the junction left unmatched. The CDR3 loop spans 14 amino acids. Per the germline V gene, CDR1 is SGHTA and CDR2 is FQGTGA. The CDR3 sequence is CASSGTGGTTEAFF. The DNA for the CDR3 is TGTGCCAGCAGCGGGACAGGGGGCACCACTGAAGCTTTCTTT.